The 13 T cell receptor beta chains below come from one sample, sequenced in a study of graft-versus-host responses after intestinal transplantation (dated by TCRdb to about 2021). Library creation used the immunoSEQ multiplex PCR assay. Drawn from immuneACCESS, this table holds only the in-frame rearrangements with V and J called that TCRdb kept. Clones are partly lost; checked studies trace under half to an unresolved V gene and leave the rest unexplained. This sample is represented by 35,000 to 45,000 clones; roughly 90% of them were singletons. Around 4.3% of the sample comes from the top ten. The source material was PBMCs, sampled 524 days after transplant. The receptors were gathered from a human patient who received an intestinal transplant, so some T cells may come from the graft donor.

This chain links TRBV28 with TRBJ2-3; D is perhaps TRBD2 (6 bases). The germline gives CDR1 MDHEN, CDR2 SYDVKM. V gave up 3 bases and J gave up 11 bases, with 12 bases separating them. This CDR3 is 12 amino acids long. The CDR3 loop is CASSLSREKQYF. The CDR3 DNA reads TGTGCCAGCAGTTTGAGTCGGGAGAAGCAGTATTTT.

This chain connects TRBV18 to TRBJ2-2; 7 nucleotides align to TRBD1. Germline V lookup: CDR1 KGHSH, CDR2 LQKENI. This CDR3 is 15 amino acids long. The J segment lost 9 bases and the V segment lost 3 bases, leaving 10 bases of the junction unmatched. In nucleotides, the CDR3 is TGTGCCAGCTCACCCCGGGACAGACTCTCGTGGGAGCTGTTTTTT. Encoded protein: CASSPRDRLSWELFF.

This chain joins TRBV7-2 and TRBJ2-7, with no clear D. The CDR3 is 14 amino acids. V lost 2 bases and J lost 2, with 10 bases in between. CDR1 is SGHTA, CDR2 FQGNSA, per germline. The CDR3 DNA is TGTGCCAGCAGCTTAACCGGCTTGCCCTACGAGCAGTACTTC. Amino acid sequence: CASSLTGLPYEQYF. Drawing the rest from reference TRBV7-2 and TRBJ2-7, the complete variable domain is GAGVSQSPSNKVTEKGKDVELRCDPISGHTALYWYRQSLGQGLEFLIYFQGNSAPDKSGLPSDRFSAERTGGSVSTLTIQRTQQEDSAVYLCASSLTGLPYEQYFGPGTRLTVT.

This chain uses TRBV28 with TRBJ2-1; the D is unclear. Looked up from germline, CDR1 is MDHEN and CDR2 is SYDVKM. Trimming removed 7 bases at V and 2 bases at J, with 12 bases between. The CDR3 is made up of 14 amino acids. DNA of the CDR3: TGTGCCAGCACTTCCGCAGCAACCTACAATGAGCAGTTCTTC. Protein product: CASTSAATYNEQFF.

The J gene is TRBJ2-7, the V gene TRBV19, with 10 bases identical to TRBD2. Germline V gene data show CDR1 as LNHDA and CDR2 as SQIVND (reference sequence). The CDR3 runs 15 residues. Germline trimming cut 6 bases from V and 3 bases from J; bases unmatched to any gene: 8. The CDR3 nucleotides are TGTGCCAGTAGCTCGAGGACTAGCGGCAACTACGAGCAGTACTTC. Its protein product is CASSSRTSGNYEQYF.

The gene calls are TRBV7-2 and TRBJ1-5; D possibly corresponds to TRBD1 (5 bases). V was clipped by 0 bases and J by 8 bases, with 11 bases between them. The germline V gene has CDR1 SGHTA and CDR2 FQGNSA. The CDR3 spans 14 residues. CDR3 residues: CASSLAQGREPQHF. CDR3 nucleotides: TGTGCCAGCAGCTTAGCGCAGGGTAGGGAGCCCCAGCATTTT.

The rearrangement links TRBV9 to TRBJ2-1; weak D call: TRBD2 (9 bases). The CDR3 has 20 residues. Germline lookup yields CDR1 SGDLS and CDR2 YYNGEE. V lost 0 bases and J 4 bases, leaving 26 bases between the germline ends. The CDR3 DNA sequence: TGTGCCAGCAGCGTAGCGCCCAGGGGGCTAGCGGGAAAGCGATACAATGAGCAGTTCTTC. It encodes CASSVAPRGLAGKRYNEQFF.

This sequence joins TRBV4-1 and TRBJ2-7, with D perhaps matching TRBD2 (5 bases). CDR3 length: 15 amino acids. Germline V gives CDR1 MGHRA, CDR2 YSYEKL. V shed 2 bases and J shed 4 bases, with 15 bases lying between them. The CDR3 region has the DNA TGCGCCAGCAGCCAAACCCGAGGACTTTCTTACGAGCAGTACTTC. As protein: CASSQTRGLSYEQYF.

V is TRBV7-6 and J is TRBJ2-7; D unclear. The germline CDR1 and CDR2 sequences are SGHVS and FNYEAQ. Trimming left V 1 base short and J 5 bases short, with 6 bases between. The CDR3 is 12 amino acids. The CDR3 sequence is CASSLEGDEQYF. DNA of the CDR3: TGTGCCAGCAGCTTAGAAGGCGACGAGCAGTACTTC.

The gene calls are TRBV6-5 and TRBJ2-5, with D possibly TRBD2 on 5 matching bases. Germline loops: CDR1 MNHEY, CDR2 SVGAGI. V shed 2 bases and J shed 5 bases, with 15 bases lying between them. The CDR3 sequence is 15 residues long. DNA for the CDR3: TGTGCCAGCAGTTACACCCCCCCGGGGAAGGAGACCCAGTACTTC. Protein: CASSYTPPGKETQYF.

DNA for the CDR3: TGTGCCAGCAGTTCCCTAGCGGGAGTAGAGACCCAGTACTTC. Translated, it gives CASSSLAGVETQYF. This chain joins TRBV27 and TRBJ2-5, with 10 bases that match TRBD2. With V trimmed by 4 bases and J by 4 bases, 3 bases remained unmatched. This CDR3 is 14 amino acids long. CDR1 is MNHEY, CDR2 SMNVEV, per germline (reference sequence).

The gene calls are TRBV11-2 and TRBJ2-7; TRBD1 is a possible D gene (6 bases). CDR3 length equals 14 residues. V was shortened by 0 bases and J by 7 bases, with 13 bases between the two germline ends. Germline loops: CDR1 SGHAT, CDR2 FQNNGV. The CDR3 is CASSLDIRGVEQYF. The CDR3 bases are TGTGCCAGCAGCTTAGATATCAGGGGCGTGGAGCAGTACTTC.

The chain has TRBV2 and TRBJ2-7, with TRBD1 identical over 10 bases. The junction had 1 base not matched to a gene; V was cut back by 5 bases and J by 3 bases. Germline values: CDR1 SNHLY, CDR2 FYNNEI. This CDR3 spans 13 amino acids. The CDR3 reads CASSRDRGYEQYF. CDR3 in DNA: TGTGCCAGCAGTCGGGACAGGGGCTACGAGCAGTACTTC.